The sequence of this T cell receptor (beta chain) was determined in a study of T cells in localized non-small cell lung cancer. Study-level results: Tumor showed lower T cell clonality than uninvolved adjacent lung, where it was highest.

With respect to this clone: Its target is unknown.

Clones were sequenced by immunoSEQ multiplex PCR, and TCRdb holds only the in-frame ones, with some missing. The profile shows about 54,000 clones, over 80% of them singletons. Trimming cost V 4 bases and J 5 bases, with 10 bases left between them. The germline gives CDR1 LNHDA, CDR2 SQIVND (reference sequence). CDR3 size: 13 residues. V usage is TRBV19 and J usage is TRBJ2-3, with D tentatively TRBD1 (6 bases). The source material was peripheral blood, sampled before any cancer treatment. The source is a female donor older than 55 with stage II squamous cell lung carcinoma. CDR3 coding DNA: TGTGCCAGTAGTAGGGGGCAAGGAGATACGCAGTATTTT. Protein product: CASSRGQGDTQYF.